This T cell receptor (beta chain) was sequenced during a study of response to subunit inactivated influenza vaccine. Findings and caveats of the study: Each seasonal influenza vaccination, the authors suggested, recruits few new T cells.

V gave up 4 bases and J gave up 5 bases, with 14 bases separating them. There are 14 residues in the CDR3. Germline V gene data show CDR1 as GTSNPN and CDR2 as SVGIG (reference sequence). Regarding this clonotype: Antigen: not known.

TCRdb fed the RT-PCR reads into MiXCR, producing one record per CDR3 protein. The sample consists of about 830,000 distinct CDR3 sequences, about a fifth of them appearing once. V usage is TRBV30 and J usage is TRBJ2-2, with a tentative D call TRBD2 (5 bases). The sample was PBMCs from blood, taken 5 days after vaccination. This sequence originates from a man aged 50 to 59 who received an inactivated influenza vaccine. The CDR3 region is CAWTGKRKTGELFF. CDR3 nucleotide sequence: TGTGCCTGGACCGGGAAAAGGAAGACCGGGGAGCTGTTTTTT.